These 19 T cell receptor beta chains share one sample of origin, sequenced in a study of T cell changes during pregnancy in multiple sclerosis. Assay used: immunoSEQ multiplex PCR; TCRdb lists only in-frame clones, some missing. The table records around 50,000 clones, about 92% of them present only once. The material was CD4+ T cells from peripheral blood mononuclear cells, obtained in the second trimester of pregnancy. These receptors came from a female donor with multiple sclerosis, enrolled in a pregnancy study.

As DNA, the CDR3 is TGTGCCAGTAGGGGGGGTATTAATCAGCCCCAGCATTTT. Translation: CASRGGINQPQHF. The V and J genes are TRBV19 and TRBJ1-5; D is possibly TRBD1 (5 bases). Germline V gene data show CDR1 as LNHDA and CDR2 as SQIVND (reference sequence). This CDR3 is 13 amino acids long. Trimming took off 6 bases at V and 4 bases at J, with 10 bases between the two ends.

This chain links TRBV2 with TRBJ1-3; D gene ambiguous. The CDR3 length is 13 residues. Germline V gene lookup returns CDR1 SNHLY and CDR2 FYNNEI. Trimming removed 3 bases at V and 4 bases at J, with 7 bases between. The CDR3 is CASSDGGGNTIYF. CDR3 bases: TGTGCCAGCAGTGACGGAGGGGGAAACACCATATATTTT.

The CDR3 nucleotides are TGTGCCAGCAGCGCCGGGACACTAACACCGCTCGCGGGAAACACCATATATTTT. This codes for CASSAGTLTPLAGNTIYF. The V call is TRBV9, the J call TRBJ1-3, with a weak D call TRBD1 (6 bases). Trimming took off 3 bases at V and 4 bases at J, with 23 bases between the two ends. CDR1 and CDR2 from the germline V gene are SGDLS and YYNGEE. The length of the CDR3 is 18 residues.

This chain connects TRBV7-2 to TRBJ2-3, with D possibly matching TRBD2 (6 bases). The CDR3 covers 14 residues. V dropped 5 bases and J dropped 2 bases, with 11 bases sitting between them. Germline V gene data show CDR1 as SGHTA and CDR2 as FQGNSA. This chain's CDR3 is CASSQTRPTDTQYF. The CDR3 DNA is TGTGCCAGCAGCCAGACTAGGCCCACAGATACGCAGTATTTT. Full variable domain (outside the CDR3, taken from reference TRBV7-2 and TRBJ2-3): GAGVSQSPSNKVTEKGKDVELRCDPISGHTALYWYRQSLGQGLEFLIYFQGNSAPDKSGLPSDRFSAERTGGSVSTLTIQRTQQEDSAVYLCASSQTRPTDTQYFGPGTRLTVL.

J is TRBJ2-5 and V is TRBV7-2; 11 nucleotides line up with TRBD2. CDR3 length: 15 residues. Germline loops: CDR1 SGHTA, CDR2 FQGNSA. The V segment lost 5 bases and the J segment 0 bases; nucleotides outside the gene matches: 2. For the CDR3, the DNA is TGTGCCAGCAGCCGGACTAGCGGGTACCAAGAGACCCAGTACTTC. It is translated as CASSRTSGYQETQYF.

V is TRBV28 and J is TRBJ2-5; TRBD2 might be the D (6 bases). The CDR3 has 11 residues. V shed 5 bases and J shed 5 bases, with 6 bases lying between them. Looked up from germline, CDR1 is MDHEN and CDR2 is SYDVKM. In nucleotides, the CDR3 is TGTGCCAGCAGTCGGGGGGAGACCCAGTACTTC. Translating gives CASSRGETQYF.

The rearrangement joins TRBV19 to TRBJ2-1, with TRBD1 matching 8 bases. The CDR3 is 15 residues long. Per germline, CDR1 LNHDA and CDR2 SQIVND (reference sequence). V lost 5 bases, J lost 5 bases, and 8 bases stayed unmatched. The CDR3 DNA follows: TGTGCCAGTAGTCCAGCAGCGACAGGGGACAATGAGCAGTTCTTC. This codes for CASSPAATGDNEQFF.

The V and J genes are TRBV9 and TRBJ2-2; no clear D gene. Germline V gives CDR1 SGDLS, CDR2 YYNGEE. The CDR3 has 15 amino acids. The V end lost 4 bases, the J end lost 0 bases, and 10 bases lay between the germline ends. The CDR3 loop reads CASSPTRANTGELFF. DNA of the CDR3: TGTGCCAGCAGCCCCACTCGCGCGAACACCGGGGAGCTGTTTTTT.

A word on this clone: Other DNA sequences in the same sample also yield this CDR3. This chain connects TRBV5-1 to TRBJ1-1; TRBD1 matches at 7 bases. The CDR3 is 15 amino acids. The V gene end was trimmed by 0 bases and the J gene end by 0 bases; junction bases not matched to a gene: 2. CDR1 and CDR2 from the germline V gene are SGHRS and YFSETQ. CDR3 nucleotide sequence: TGCGCCAGCAGCTTGGGGGGACAGATGAACACTGAAGCTTTCTTT. Encoded protein: CASSLGGQMNTEAFF.

The chain joins TRBV2 to TRBJ2-5; possibly TRBD2 for D (5 bases). CDR1 is SNHLY and CDR2 is FYNNEI in the germline V gene. The CDR3 runs to 15 residues. V was clipped by 4 bases and J by 5 bases, with 17 bases between them. CDR3 bases: TGTGCCAGCAGTGTGAGGGAACATTTTGCGGAGACCCAGTACTTC. This codes for CASSVREHFAETQYF.

V and J are TRBV27 and TRBJ2-3; 12 bases agree with TRBD2. The CDR3 runs 16 residues. J gave up 6 bases and V 6 bases, and 10 bases lay outside the gene matches. Germline V CDR1 and CDR2: MNHEY, SMNVEV (reference sequence). The CDR3 loop reads CASSHALAGGQDTQYF. The CDR3 DNA sequence: TGTGCCAGCAGCCACGCCCTAGCGGGGGGGCAGGATACGCAGTATTTT.

This CDR3 reads CASSLEGHTEAFF. The CDR3 nucleotides read TGTGCCAGCAGCTTAGAGGGGCACACTGAAGCTTTCTTT. This chain joins TRBV11-3 and TRBJ1-1, with D possibly TRBD1 on 5 matching bases. Trimming shortened V by 0 bases and J by 3 bases, and 5 bases separated the two germline ends. CDR3 length: 13 amino acids. The germline V gene has CDR1 SGHNT and CDR2 YENEEA.

J is TRBJ2-1 and V is TRBV28; 9 bases line up with TRBD1. The CDR3 totals 16 residues. Germline V gene lookup returns CDR1 MDHEN and CDR2 SYDVKM. After removal of 1 base from V and 7 bases from J, the junction contained 8 bases not matched to a gene. CDR3 region: CASSLSAGTGWNEQFF. In DNA form, the CDR3 reads TGTGCCAGCAGTTTATCGGCCGGGACAGGGTGGAATGAGCAGTTCTTC.

The genes are TRBV28 and TRBJ1-1; 7 bases are shared with TRBD1. V gave up 6 bases and J gave up 1 base; unmatched junction bases: 5. CDR1 is MDHEN, CDR2 SYDVKM, per germline. The CDR3 sequence is 14 residues long. The CDR3 DNA reads TGTGCCAGCAGGACTCAGGGGGGGAACACTGAAGCTTTCTTT. It specifies CASRTQGGNTEAFF.

The chain carries TRBV30 and TRBJ2-5; 10 nucleotides match TRBD2. Per germline, CDR1 GTSNPN and CDR2 SVGIG (reference sequence). The CDR3 runs to 18 residues. With V trimmed by 0 bases and J by 4 bases, 14 bases remained unmatched. Here the CDR3 reads CAWSVRFLASGSTETQYF. For the CDR3, the DNA is TGTGCCTGGAGTGTACGCTTCCTCGCTAGCGGGAGTACAGAGACCCAGTACTTC.

The chain uses TRBV6-4 and TRBJ2-1; 11 bases are a match to TRBD2. V shed 2 bases, J shed 3 bases, and the junction held 9 bases outside the gene matches. Germline CDR1 and CDR2: MRHNA and SNTAGT. The CDR3 runs 18 residues. The CDR3 here is CASSDPTGLAEIYNEQFF. The DNA for the CDR3 is TGTGCCAGCAGTGACCCCACGGGACTAGCGGAGATCTACAATGAGCAGTTCTTC.

V gene TRBV11-2 combines with J gene TRBJ1-4; 7 nucleotides align to TRBD1. Germline assignment: CDR1 SGHAT and CDR2 FQNNGV. V lost 4 bases to trimming and J lost 4 bases; unmatched junction nucleotides: 6. The CDR3 is made up of 15 amino acids. DNA of the CDR3: TGTGCCAGCAGCTACACAGGGGATTTTAATGAAAAACTGTTTTTT. This encodes CASSYTGDFNEKLFF.

This chain joins TRBV28 and TRBJ2-3; the D gene is possibly TRBD2 (6 bases). Deletions cut 5 bases from V and 4 bases from J, with 19 bases between. The germline gives CDR1 MDHEN, CDR2 SYDVKM. The CDR3 runs 16 residues. CDR3: CASSPTLRDPPDTQYF. CDR3 in DNA: TGTGCCAGCAGTCCCACCCTGCGGGATCCCCCAGATACGCAGTATTTT.

The chain joins TRBV4-1 to TRBJ2-3; the D gene is possibly TRBD2 (5 bases). The germline V gene encodes CDR1 MGHRA and CDR2 YSYEKL. V lost 2 bases and J lost 1, with 13 bases in between. This CDR3 comprises 16 residues. Written as DNA, the CDR3 is TGCGCCAGCAGCCAATCCCTAGCCCGAGGCACAGATACGCAGTATTTT. Translation gives CASSQSLARGTDTQYF.